Reported below is one T cell receptor beta chain. CDR1 is LNHDA, CDR2 SQIVND, per germline (reference sequence). CDR3 length: 13 residues. The ends lost 7 bases at V and 8 bases at J; junction bases unmatched: 5. The study profiled TCR beta VDJ and CDR3 using genomic DNA as template. MiXCR was run by TCRdb on the reads, yielding one entry per CDR3 protein. There are around 210,000 distinct CDR3 sequences in the sample; 60% to 80% occur only once, and about 60% lies in the top ten. These data come from a study of CD8+CD57+ T cells in acquired aplastic anemia. Those patients picked for sequencing had displayed CD8+CD57+ cell expansion on flow cytometry.

What was sequenced was sorted CD4+, CD8+, or CD8+CD57+ T cells (not recorded which) from PBMCs. The rearrangement uses TRBV19 and TRBJ1-4; TRBD1 matches 9 bases. This receptor was obtained from a human donor with aplastic anemia. For the CDR3, the DNA is TGTGCCAGTAACAGGGGGCGCGACGAAAAACTGTTTTTT. It is translated as CASNRGRDEKLFF.